The rows below give T cell receptor beta chains drawn from one sample of a study of T cells in Graves' hyperthyroidism and ophthalmopathy. TCRdb re-called the multiplex PCR reads with MiXCR, one entry per CDR3 protein. The sample shows over 700,000 distinct CDR3 sequences, roughly a sixth of them seen only once. Sequencing used blood. These receptors were taken from a woman between 45 and 60 years old with Graves' hyperthyroidism that later progressed to Graves' ophthalmopathy. Both conserved end residues are trimmed from each CDR3. Expanded clones get a size class; other rows say once, few or many, or leave the size out.

15 many TRBV5-1 ASSLFQAGRNTGELF
16 few TRBV28 ASSFGWGTVNSNQPQH
13 many TRBV6-1 ASSEAPPIDSWAF
14 few TRBV20-1 SAKNYRVVSTGELF
14 few TRBV5-1 ASSPADTGQRYEQY
11 few TRBV20-1 SALAGSYNEQF
12 many TRBV5-1 ASSLEGLYNEQY
13 few TRBV20-1 SAGESHLTEDEQF
13 few TRBV6-2/TRBV6-3 ASSQGTGPNYGYT
10 few TRBV2 ASTKTKDTQY
13 - TRBV5-5 ASSLWGGRPGELF
13 many TRBV5-1 ASSITGFSTDTQY
16 many TRBV11-1 ASSTDFGGGVMNTEAF
12 many TRBV12-3/TRBV12-4 ASSLEGGEETQY
10 many TRBV3-1 ASSQSASPLH